This TCR beta chain emerged from a study of a mutant IDH1 vaccine in newly diagnosed glioma. This clone occurred a few times. What it binds is unknown. The same CDR3 is also encoded by other DNA sequences in this sample. The assay was immunoSEQ multiplex PCR, and TCRdb's table has in-frame clones only and misses some. The table lists about 84,000 clones, 75% to 90% of them singletons. The CDR3 consists of 14 residues. V gave up 0 bases and J gave up 0 bases, with 5 bases separating them. Germline lookup yields CDR1 MNHEY and CDR2 SVGAGI. The time point was: week 47, end of study. The study gave 300 ug of mutant IDH1 20-mer peptide per vaccine dose, with topical imiquimod.

This clonotype was obtained from a man aged 35-49 years with glioma. The specimen comprised PBMCs, sampled from a glioma patient whose treatment included an IDH1 peptide vaccine. The chain combines TRBV6-5 with TRBJ1-1, with D unclear. CDR3 region: CASSYSLVNTEAFF. DNA for the CDR3: TGTGCCAGCAGTTACTCATTAGTGAACACTGAAGCTTTCTTT.